These T cell receptor beta chains were read from a single sample in a study of radiotherapy plus CTLA-4 blockade in lung cancer. Assay used: immunoSEQ multiplex PCR; TCRdb lists only in-frame clones, some missing. Of 90,000 to 130,000 clones in the sample, roughly 80% were seen once. Sequences were derived from peripheral blood, sampled from a patient treated with radiotherapy plus ipilimumab. The source of these receptors is a human donor with non-small cell lung cancer that progressed on radiotherapy plus ipilimumab. Some clones in this sample may be carry-over from other donors' samples. CDR3s include the opening cysteine and the closing phenylalanine or tryptophan. D genes are given only for firm matches. Only part of the rows carry a size: once, few, many, or a class if the clone is expanded.

v_call	d_call	clone_size	j_call	cdr3_aa	cdr3_nt
TRBV5-1	TRBD2	NA	TRBJ2-3	CASSSLAGGTDTQYF	TGCGCCAGCAGCTCACTAGCGGGGGGCACAGATACGCAGTATTTT
TRBV7-9	TRBD1	NA	TRBJ2-7	CASSLVPGQHYYEQYF	TGTGCCAGCAGCTTAGTACCGGGACAGCATTACTACGAGCAGTACTTC
TRBV5-3	TRBD1	NA	TRBJ1-5	CARSFDRDQPQHF	TGTGCCAGAAGCTTCGACAGGGACCAGCCCCAGCATTTT
TRBV6-7	NA	NA	TRBJ2-5	CASSYRSQETQYF	TGTGCCAGCAGTTATCGAAGCCAAGAGACCCAGTACTTC
TRBV11-2	NA	NA	TRBJ1-2	CASSPLDGGEGGGYTF	TGTGCCAGCAGCCCCCTTGATGGAGGGGAGGGGGGTGGCTACACCTTC
TRBV18	TRBD1	NA	TRBJ1-1	CASSPAATGGTEAFF	TGTGCCAGCTCACCAGCAGCAACAGGGGGGACCGAAGCTTTCTTT
TRBV4-3	NA	NA	TRBJ1-2	CASSKDRQHGYTF	TGCGCCAGCAGCAAGGACAGACAGCATGGCTACACCTTC
TRBV7-9	TRBD1	once	TRBJ1-5	CASSLGGQDQPQHF	TGTGCCAGCAGCTTAGGGGGACAGGATCAGCCCCAGCATTTT
TRBV10-3	NA	NA	TRBJ2-7	CAISPDIRDQRDSYEQYF	TGTGCCATCAGTCCGGACATCCGGGACCAAAGGGATTCCTACGAGCAGTACTTC
TRBV6-5	TRBD2	NA	TRBJ2-5	CASSYGGGAETQYF	TGTGCCAGCAGTTACGGCGGGGGGGCGGAGACCCAGTACTTC
TRBV7-2	TRBD1	NA	TRBJ1-5	CASSPGQGERPQHF	TGTGCCAGCAGCCCCGGACAGGGAGAACGGCCCCAGCATTTT
TRBV7-9	NA	once	TRBJ2-7	CASSLPLGPSSYEQYF	TGTGCCAGCAGCTTACCCTTGGGACCGAGCTCCTACGAGCAGTACTTC
TRBV9	NA	NA	TRBJ2-1	CASSATSGNEQFF	TGTGCCAGCAGCGCAACTAGTGGCAATGAGCAGTTCTTC
TRBV7-9	NA	NA	TRBJ2-1	CASGLNVYNEQFF	TGTGCCAGCGGCTTAAACGTTTACAATGAGCAGTTCTTC
TRBV4-1	NA	NA	TRBJ2-7	CASSQEEGPKPEQYF	TGCGCCAGCAGCCAAGAGGAGGGACCGAAACCCGAGCAGTACTTC
TRBV27	TRBD1	NA	TRBJ1-2	CASSLSQGDNYGYTF	TGTGCCAGCAGTTTATCGCAGGGGGATAACTATGGCTACACCTTC
TRBV10-3	TRBD1	NA	TRBJ1-2	CAITAFSGTGGPNYGYTF	TGTGCCATCACAGCCTTTTCCGGGACAGGGGGACCTAACTATGGCTACACCTTC
TRBV11-3	NA	NA	TRBJ2-3	CASSLDYTDTQYF	TGTGCCAGCAGCTTAGACTACACAGATACGCAGTATTTT
TRBV11-2	TRBD1	NA	TRBJ2-1	CASSSGTATVGQFF	TGTGCCAGCAGCTCCGGGACAGCAACGGTAGGGCAGTTCTTC
TRBV7-2	NA	NA	TRBJ1-6	CASSLWGATSPNSPLHF	TGTGCCAGCAGCTTATGGGGGGCTACCTCCCCCAATTCACCCCTCCACTTT
TRBV7-9	TRBD1	NA	TRBJ1-6	CASSFRTGGLNSPLHF	TGTGCCAGCAGCTTCCGGACAGGGGGACTTAATTCACCCCTCCACTTT
TRBV4-1	NA	once	TRBJ2-5	CASSQDPVGGPVTQYF	TGCGCCAGCAGCCAAGACCCGGTGGGGGGGCCTGTAACCCAGTACTTC
TRBV7-9	NA	NA	TRBJ1-5	CASSHSEAQPQHF	TGTGCCAGCAGCCATTCCGAGGCTCAGCCCCAGCATTTT
TRBV6-5	NA	NA	TRBJ1-2	CASSPGRDGYGYTF	TGTGCCAGCAGCCCAGGACGCGACGGATATGGCTACACCTTC
TRBV15	NA	NA	TRBJ1-2	CATSRDANYGYTF	TGTGCCACCAGCAGAGACGCCAACTATGGCTACACCTTC